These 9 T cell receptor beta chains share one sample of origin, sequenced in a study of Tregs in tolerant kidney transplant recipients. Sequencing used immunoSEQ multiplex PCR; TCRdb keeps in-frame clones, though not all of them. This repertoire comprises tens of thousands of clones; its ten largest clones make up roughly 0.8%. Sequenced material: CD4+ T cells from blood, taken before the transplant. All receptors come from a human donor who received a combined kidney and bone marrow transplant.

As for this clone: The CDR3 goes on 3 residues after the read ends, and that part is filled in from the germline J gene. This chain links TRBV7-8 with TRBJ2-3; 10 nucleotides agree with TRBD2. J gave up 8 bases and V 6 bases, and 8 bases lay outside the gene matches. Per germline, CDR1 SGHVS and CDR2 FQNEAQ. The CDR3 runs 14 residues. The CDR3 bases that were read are TGTGCCAGCAGAGAGCTAGCGGGAGACGGTACG. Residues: CASRELAGDGT. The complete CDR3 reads CASRELAGDGTQYF.

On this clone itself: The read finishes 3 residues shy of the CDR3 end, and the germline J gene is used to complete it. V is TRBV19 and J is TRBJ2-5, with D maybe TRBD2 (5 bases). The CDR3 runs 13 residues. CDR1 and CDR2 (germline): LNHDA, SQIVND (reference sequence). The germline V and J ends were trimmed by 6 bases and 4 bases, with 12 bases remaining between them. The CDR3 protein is CASSPSSGETQYF. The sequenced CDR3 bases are TGTGCCAGTAGCCCGAGCAGCGGAGAGACC.

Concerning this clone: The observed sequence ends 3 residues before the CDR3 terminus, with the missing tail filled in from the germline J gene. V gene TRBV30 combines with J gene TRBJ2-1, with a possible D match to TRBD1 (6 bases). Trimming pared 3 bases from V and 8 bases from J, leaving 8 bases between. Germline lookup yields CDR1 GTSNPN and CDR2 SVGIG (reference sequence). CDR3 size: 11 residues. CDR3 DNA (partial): TGTGCCTGGAGAGGGGGAGATGAG. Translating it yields CAWRGGDE. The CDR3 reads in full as CAWRGGDEQFF.

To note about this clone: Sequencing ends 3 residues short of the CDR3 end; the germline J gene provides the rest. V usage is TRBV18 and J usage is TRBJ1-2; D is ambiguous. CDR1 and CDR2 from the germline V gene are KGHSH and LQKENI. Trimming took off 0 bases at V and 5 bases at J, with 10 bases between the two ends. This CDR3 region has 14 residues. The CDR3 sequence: CASSPPVAFYGYTF. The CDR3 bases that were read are TGTGCCAGCTCACCACCGGTCGCGTTTTATGGC. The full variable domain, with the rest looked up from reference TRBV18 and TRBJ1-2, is NAGVMQNPRHLVRRRGQEARLRCSPMKGHSHVYWYRQLPEEGLKFMVYLQKENIIDESGMPKERFSAEFPKEGPSILRIQQVVRGDSAAYFCASSPPVAFYGYTFGSGTRLTVV.

CDR3 sequence: CASRKTSGTSTGELFF. The sequenced part of the CDR3 DNA is TGTGCCAGTAGGAAGACTAGCGGCACCTCCACCGGGGAG. The J gene is TRBJ2-2, the V gene TRBV19, with 9 nucleotides matching TRBD2. Read sequence stops 3 residues before the CDR3 end, and the germline J gene provides the missing end. The V gene end was trimmed by 6 bases and the J gene end by 4 bases; junction bases not matched to a gene: 9. The CDR3 covers 16 residues. CDR1 is LNHDA, CDR2 SQIVND, per germline (reference sequence).

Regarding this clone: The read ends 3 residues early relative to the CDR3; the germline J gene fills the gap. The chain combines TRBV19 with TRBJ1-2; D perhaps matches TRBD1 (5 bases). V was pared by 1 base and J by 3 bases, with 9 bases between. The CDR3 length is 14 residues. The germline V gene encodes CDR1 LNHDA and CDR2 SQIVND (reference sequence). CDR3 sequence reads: CASSIVGGDYGYTF. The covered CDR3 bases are TGTGCCAGTAGTATAGTCGGGGGTGACTATGGC.

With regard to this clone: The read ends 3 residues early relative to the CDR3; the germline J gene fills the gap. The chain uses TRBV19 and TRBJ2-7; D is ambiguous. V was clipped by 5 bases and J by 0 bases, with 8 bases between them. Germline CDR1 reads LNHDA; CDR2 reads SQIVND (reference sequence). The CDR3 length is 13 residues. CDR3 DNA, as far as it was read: TGTGCCAGTAGTTTACAGCTCTCCTACGAG. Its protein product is CASSLQLSYE. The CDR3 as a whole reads CASSLQLSYEQYF.

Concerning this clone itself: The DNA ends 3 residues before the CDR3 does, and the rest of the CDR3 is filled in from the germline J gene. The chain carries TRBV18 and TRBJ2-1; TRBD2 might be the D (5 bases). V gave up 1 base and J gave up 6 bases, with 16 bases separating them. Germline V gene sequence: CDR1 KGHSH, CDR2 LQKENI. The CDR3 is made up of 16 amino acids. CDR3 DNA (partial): TGTGCCAGCTCACCACTGGCGGTCATCGGAGGCAATGAG. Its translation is CASSPLAVIGGNE. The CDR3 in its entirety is CASSPLAVIGGNEQFF.

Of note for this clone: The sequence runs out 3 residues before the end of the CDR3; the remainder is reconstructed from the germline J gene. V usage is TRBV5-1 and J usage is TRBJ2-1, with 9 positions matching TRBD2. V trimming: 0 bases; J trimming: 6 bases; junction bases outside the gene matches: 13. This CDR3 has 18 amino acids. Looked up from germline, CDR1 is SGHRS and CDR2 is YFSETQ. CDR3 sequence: CASSLGPLGGGALNEQFF. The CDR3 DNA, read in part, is TGCGCCAGCAGCTTGGGACCCTTGGGCGGGGGGGCCCTCAATGAG.